Detailed here is one T cell receptor (beta chain). Time point noted: week 3, after first cycle of checkpoint inhibitor. This record belongs to a study of blood T cell dynamics during melanoma immunotherapy. On the study more broadly: Metastatic melanoma patients received first-line pembrolizumab or nivolumab plus ipilimumab.

Using immunoSEQ multiplex PCR, the repertoire was profiled, and TCRdb retains in-frame clones only, with some absent. The sample includes some 14,000 clones, approximately 90% of them seen just once. This TCR came from a human donor with melanoma. Sample: blood, taken from a patient treated with checkpoint blockade.

The CDR3 loop reads CATGPTTGLFF. CDR3 DNA sequence: TGTGCCACCGGGCCCACGACAGGGCTGTTTTTT. The chain carries TRBV6-5 and TRBJ1-4; 7 bases match TRBD1. V gave up 10 bases and J gave up 14 bases; unmatched junction bases: 10. This CDR3 comprises 11 residues. Germline values: CDR1 MNHEY, CDR2 SVGAGI.